Included here is one T cell receptor beta chain sequence, with context. Everyone who took part was 18 to 89 years old, and they came from about two dozen US areas. Participant-reported clinical history was the basis for cohort assignment. After removal of 3 bases from V and 4 bases from J, the junction contained 10 bases not matched to a gene. The CDR3 sequence is 17 residues long. CDR1 and CDR2 from the germline V gene are SEHNR and FQNEAQ (reference sequence). Authors' data handling: How many nucleated cells were present was estimated from reference gene primer amplification. Sequenced by immunoSEQ multiplex PCR; TCRdb stores in-frame clones only, minus some. That table supplies the V and J calls and clone size; D and trimming were determined from the DNA. The sample lists 300,000 to 500,000 clones; 88% were seen once. The record originates from a study of blood T cell repertoires in COVID-19. Study-wide background: There were acute and convalescent COVID-19 samples, and they came from the United States, Italy and Spain.

The TCR comes from a middle-aged woman with acute COVID-19. Sequencing was performed on PBMCs or T cells enriched from blood (not recorded which). V usage is TRBV7-9 and J usage is TRBJ1-3; 9 bases fit TRBD1. The CDR3 loop is CASSLASGTGLGNTIYF. CDR3 bases: TGTGCCAGCAGCTTGGCGTCGGGGACAGGGTTAGGAAACACCATATATTTT.